This T cell receptor (beta chain) was retrieved from a study of blood T cells in healthy people across ages. The CDR3 loop spans 13 amino acids. The germline CDR1 and CDR2 sequences are LGHNT and FRNRAP. Trimming cost V 1 base and J 5 bases, with 8 bases left between them. Next came a second PCR, run for about 7 to 12 cycles, which used a sample-barcoded 5' primer along with a J-beta primer mix. TCRdb ran MiXCR on the 5' RACE reads and lists one entry per CDR3 protein. The table lists hundreds of thousands of distinct CDR3 sequences, 35% to 40% of them singletons. The table lists this clonotype with a few counts.

The V gene is TRBV12-5, the J gene TRBJ1-2; no reliable D call. The clonotype originates from a man between 18 and 35 years old in good health. Input material: blood. The CDR3: CASGLAQRYGYTF. The CDR3 region has the DNA TGTGCTAGTGGTTTGGCACAGCGATATGGCTACACCTTC. Combining the CDR3 with reference TRBV12-5 and TRBJ1-2 gives the whole variable domain DARVTQTPRHKVTEMGQEVTMRCQPILGHNTVFWYRQTMMQGLELLAYFRNRAPLDDSGMPKDRFSAEMPDATLATLKIQPSEPRDSAVYFCASGLAQRYGYTFGSGTRLTVV.